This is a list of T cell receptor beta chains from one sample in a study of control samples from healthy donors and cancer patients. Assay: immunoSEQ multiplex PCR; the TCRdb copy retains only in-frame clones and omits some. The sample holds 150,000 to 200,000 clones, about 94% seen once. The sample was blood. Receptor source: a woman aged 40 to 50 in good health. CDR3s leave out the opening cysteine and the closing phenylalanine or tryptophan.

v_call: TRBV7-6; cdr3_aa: ASSLGQGANTEAF
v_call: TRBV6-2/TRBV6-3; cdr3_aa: ASSRDPAKGGELF
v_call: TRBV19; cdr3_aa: ASSIRADSNQPQH
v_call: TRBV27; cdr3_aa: ASSLGTVGLYEQY
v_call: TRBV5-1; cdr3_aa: ASSLITTDMNTEAF
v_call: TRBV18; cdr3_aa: ASSRQTVNTGELF
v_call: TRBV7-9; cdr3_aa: ASSQSDRGGEQF
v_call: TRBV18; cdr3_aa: ASSPRLGEQETQY
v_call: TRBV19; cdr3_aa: ASNNRGLGYGYT
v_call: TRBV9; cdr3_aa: ASSSSPVGNTEAF
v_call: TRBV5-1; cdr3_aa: ASSWGPGNTIY
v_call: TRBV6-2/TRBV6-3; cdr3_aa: ASSWAGGGETQY
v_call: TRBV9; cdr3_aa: ASSAQLGGSLGAREAF
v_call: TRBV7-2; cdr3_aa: ASRGGLAERLEQF
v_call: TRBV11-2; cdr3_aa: ASSLGQVPEAF
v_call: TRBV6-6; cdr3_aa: ASIEPSGPNTEAF
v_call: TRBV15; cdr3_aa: ATSRDQGLSTGELF
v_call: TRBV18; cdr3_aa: ASSRDSGETQY
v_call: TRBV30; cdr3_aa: AWRTGPTYNSPLH
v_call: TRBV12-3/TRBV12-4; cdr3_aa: ASRGGTGKLF
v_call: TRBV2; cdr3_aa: ASSGLESPLH
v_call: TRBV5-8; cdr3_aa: ASTGTSGNNEKLF
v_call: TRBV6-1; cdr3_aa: ASSETGNTEAF
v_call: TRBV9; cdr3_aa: ASSAPGDTIY
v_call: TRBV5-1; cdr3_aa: ASRELGGGPGANVLT
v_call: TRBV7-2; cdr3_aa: ASSLGQGDGYT
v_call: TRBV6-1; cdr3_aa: ASSEPGKYEQY
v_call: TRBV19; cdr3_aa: ASSRDRVGRYT
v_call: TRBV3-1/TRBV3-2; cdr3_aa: ASSQGTAYSNQPQH
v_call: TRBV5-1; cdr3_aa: ASSAGGVSNTGELF
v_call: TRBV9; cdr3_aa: ASSGRTSVVDEQF
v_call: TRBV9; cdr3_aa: ASSRGRVGTGELF
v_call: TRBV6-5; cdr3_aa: ASGSLGSSEKLF
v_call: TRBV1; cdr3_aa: TSSQPPKGRDQPQH
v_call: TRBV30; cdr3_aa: AWSVRANTEAF
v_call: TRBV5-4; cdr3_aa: ASSLGQGMNYGYT
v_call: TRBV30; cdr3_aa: AWGQGNQPQH
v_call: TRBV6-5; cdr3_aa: ASSVAGAANYGYT
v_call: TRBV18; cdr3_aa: ASSPGQGVGYGYT